The 8 T cell receptor beta chains given below trace back to one sample, sequenced in a study of T cells in Graves' hyperthyroidism and ophthalmopathy. It was RNA transcripts that yielded the amplified TCR beta CDR3 regions. TCR CDR3 regions were first amplified by RT-PCR with HTBI primers. Via MiXCR, TCRdb re-called the multiplex PCR reads, giving one row per CDR3 protein. This table holds hundreds of thousands of distinct CDR3 sequences, approximately 15% found once. Source material: blood. The receptor source for this set is a woman between 50 and 59 years old with Graves' ophthalmopathy.

This clonotype was picked up many times. The gene calls are TRBV7-9 and TRBJ1-2; 10 bases line up with TRBD1. V was clipped by 7 bases and J by 2 bases; unmatched bases: 13. Germline loops: CDR1 SEHNR, CDR2 FQNEAQ (reference sequence). This CDR3 is 17 amino acids long. CDR3 protein: CASIPPGQGFSNYGYTF. CDR3 nucleotide sequence: TGTGCCAGCATCCCTCCGGGACAGGGGTTCTCGAACTATGGCTACACCTTC.

At least ten counts were recorded for this clonotype. The V gene is TRBV5-1, the J gene TRBJ1-1; D unclear. The length of the CDR3 is 13 residues. V dropped 4 bases and J dropped 8 bases, with 15 bases sitting between them. The V gene's germline CDR1 is SGHRS and CDR2 YFSETQ. The CDR3, as DNA: TGCGCCAGCAGCGTTCCGGGTCCCACGGAAGCTTTCTTT. Its translation: CASSVPGPTEAFF.

The rearrangement joins TRBV4-1 to TRBJ1-2; 7 nucleotides agree with TRBD1. This CDR3 spans 14 amino acids. Looked up from germline, CDR1 is MGHRA and CDR2 is YSYEKL. V was clipped by 3 bases and J by 1 base; unmatched bases: 2. CDR3 amino acids: CASSQNRGNYGYTF. The CDR3 nucleotides read TGCGCCAGCAGCCAGAACAGGGGTAACTATGGCTACACCTTC.

This clonotype was counted a few times. This may arise from a read error, as a much more abundant clone is one base away. The chain employs TRBV28 and TRBJ1-1, with TRBD1 matching 7 bases. This CDR3 is 15 amino acids long. The V gene's germline CDR1 is MDHEN and CDR2 SYDVKM. The CDR3 reads CASSSPRGINTEASF. The DNA for the CDR3 is TGTGCCAGCAGTTCACCCAGGGGGATTAACACTGAAGCTTCCTTT.

This clonotype was counted ten times or more. V and J are TRBV27 and TRBJ2-5; 8 bases line up with TRBD2. The J segment lost 5 bases and the V segment lost 6 bases, leaving 8 bases of the junction unmatched. The CDR3 has 14 amino acids. The V gene's germline CDR1 is MNHEY and CDR2 SMNVEV (reference sequence). CDR3: CASRNLGGGETQYF. The CDR3, as DNA: TGTGCCAGCAGAAACCTCGGGGGGGGGGAGACCCAGTACTTC.

The genes are TRBV27 and TRBJ2-2; 9 positions match TRBD2. Germline CDR1 MNHEY, CDR2 SMNVEV (reference sequence). V shed 6 bases and J 5 bases; nucleotides not matched to a gene: 10. This CDR3 is built from 16 residues. CDR3 region: CASSKPAGGGTGELFF. The CDR3 nucleotides read TGTGCCAGCAGCAAGCCAGCGGGAGGCGGTACCGGGGAGCTGTTTTTT.

Many counts were recorded for this clonotype. The chain joins TRBV11-2 to TRBJ2-7, with 7 bases that match TRBD1. CDR3 length: 15 amino acids. J gave up 2 bases and V 2 bases, and 6 bases lay outside the gene matches. The germline V gene encodes CDR1 SGHAT and CDR2 FQNNGV. For the CDR3, the DNA is TGTGCCAGCAGCTTAATTACAGGGGAGACCTACGAGCAGTACTTC. Translated, it gives CASSLITGETYEQYF.

The table lists this clonotype with many counts. V gene TRBV12-3 or TRBV12-4 combines with J gene TRBJ1-5; D possibly corresponds to TRBD1 (5 bases). V gave up 0 bases and J gave up 4 bases, with 16 bases separating them. The CDR3 is 17 residues long. This CDR3 is CASSLALDRGRNQPQHF. Here the CDR3 DNA reads TGTGCCAGCAGTTTAGCGTTGGATAGGGGCAGAAATCAGCCCCAGCATTTT.